The 25 T cell receptor beta chains given below trace back to one sample, sequenced in a study of T cells after yellow fever vaccination. One entry per CDR3 protein, called by TCRdb with MiXCR from the 5' RACE reads. The table records 320,000 or so distinct CDR3 sequences, around 8.1% of them present only once. The sample was PBMCs, taken approximately 40 days after the first yellow fever vaccination. All receptors derive from a man aged 18 to 30 who received the YFV17D yellow fever vaccine.

The J gene is TRBJ1-2, the V gene TRBV28; possibly TRBD1 for D (5 bases). There are 13 residues in the CDR3. Germline V gene sequence: CDR1 MDHEN, CDR2 SYDVKM. Trimming left V 6 bases short and J 9 bases short, with 17 bases between. This chain's CDR3 is CASSGGDTVRYTF. As DNA, the CDR3 is TGTGCCAGCAGCGGGGGAGATACCGTCCGCTACACCTTC.

Concerning this clonotype itself: One end of the junction fails to match germline, which may point to a read error. The chain joins TRBV20-1 to TRBJ1-5; 9 bases are a match to TRBD1. Germline V gives CDR1 DFQATT, CDR2 SNEGSKA (reference sequence). The CDR3 has 16 residues. The CDR3, as DNA: TGCTGTGCTAGAAAGTACCGGGACAGGGTCAATCAGCCCCAGCATTTT. Residues: CCARKYRDRVNQPQHF.

The CDR3 region is CASSLALGGVTDTQYF. CDR3 DNA sequence: TGTGCCAGCAGCTTGGCCCTGGGGGGGGTCACAGATACGCAGTATTTT. The gene calls are TRBV5-4 and TRBJ2-3; 7 positions match TRBD2. V was pared by 0 bases and J by 2 bases, with 6 bases of the junction left unmatched. This CDR3 has 16 amino acids. The V gene's germline CDR1 is SGHNT and CDR2 YYREEE (reference sequence).

The chain joins TRBV12-3 or TRBV12-4 to TRBJ2-2; D possibly corresponds to TRBD1 (5 bases). Deletions cut 5 bases from V and 5 bases from J, with 15 bases between. CDR3 length equals 15 residues. The CDR3 here is CASSIRPAGTGELFF. CDR3 sequence (DNA): TGTGCCAGCAGTATAAGACCCGCAGGGACCGGGGAGCTGTTTTTT.

The chain employs TRBV5-4 and TRBJ2-3; TRBD2 aligns across 8 bases. With V trimmed by 1 base and J by 6 bases, 7 bases remained unmatched. Germline lookup yields CDR1 SGHNT and CDR2 YYREEE (reference sequence). CDR3 size: 15 residues. This CDR3 is CASSLLPSGSDTQYF. In nucleotides, the CDR3 is TGTGCCAGCAGCTTGTTGCCTAGCGGGTCCGATACGCAGTATTTT.

The rearrangement joins TRBV4-1 to TRBJ2-7, with no clear D. The CDR3 is 15 amino acids. CDR1 is MGHRA and CDR2 is YSYEKL in the germline V gene. Trimming took 5 bases from V and 1 from J, leaving 15 bases between them. This CDR3 is CASSAYTGSSYEQYV. Written as DNA, the CDR3 is TGCGCCAGCAGCGCTTATACCGGCAGTTCCTACGAGCAGTACGTC.

The chain couples TRBV29-1 to TRBJ1-6; D gene ambiguous. Per the germline V gene, CDR1 is SQVTM and CDR2 is ANQGSEA. The CDR3 totals 14 residues. Trimming removed 2 bases at V and 6 bases at J, with 11 bases between. The CDR3 sequence is CSVERGVVNSPLHF. In DNA form, the CDR3 reads TGCAGCGTTGAACGCGGGGTGGTTAATTCACCCCTCCACTTT.

The chain combines TRBV5-1 with TRBJ2-7; no clear D. Germline lookup yields CDR1 SGHRS and CDR2 YFSETQ. The CDR3 runs to 14 residues. The germline V and J ends were trimmed by 0 bases and 3 bases, with 10 bases remaining between them. In nucleotides, the CDR3 is TGCGCCAGCAGCTTGGATAGGCCGAACTACGAGCAGTACTTC. Residues: CASSLDRPNYEQYF.

There are many counts of this clonotype. V gene TRBV15 combines with J gene TRBJ2-7, with no clear D. The germline V and J ends were trimmed by 1 base and 0 bases, with 13 bases remaining between them. The CDR3 loop spans 16 amino acids. CDR1 and CDR2 (germline): LNHNV, YYDKDF (reference sequence). The CDR3 here is CATSRASRRSSYEQYF. The DNA for the CDR3 is TGTGCCACCAGCAGAGCTTCGAGACGGAGCTCCTACGAGCAGTACTTC.

Concerning this clonotype itself: One end of the junction fails to match germline, which may point to a read error. The chain couples TRBV20-1 to TRBJ2-3; TRBD2 aligns across 13 bases. Germline CDR1 and CDR2: DFQATT and SNEGSKA (reference sequence). The CDR3 contains 16 residues. The CDR3 region has the DNA TGCTGTGCTCAATCCGGGACTAGCGGGGCCACAGATACGCAGTATTTT. Protein sequence: CCAQSGTSGATDTQYF.

Notes on this clonotype: The junction departs from germline at one end; a sequencing error may be responsible. J is TRBJ2-3 and V is TRBV5-1; TRBD1 matches at 10 bases. This CDR3 is built from 15 residues. Germline assignment: CDR1 SGHRS and CDR2 YFSETQ. The CDR3 bases are TGCGCCAGCAGCTTTTGGACAGGGGGAATAGATAAGCAGTATTTT. It specifies CASSFWTGGIDKQYF. Drawing the rest from reference TRBV5-1 and TRBJ2-3, the complete variable domain is KAGVTQTPRYLIKTRGQQVTLSCSPISGHRSVSWYQQTPGQGLQFLFEYFSETQRNKGNFPGRFSGRQFSNSRSEMNVSTLELGDSALYLCASSFWTGGIDKQYFGPGTRLTVL.

This sequence joins TRBV5-1 and TRBJ2-7; 9 nucleotides match TRBD1. The CDR3 length is 13 residues. In germline, CDR1 is SGHRS, CDR2 YFSETQ. With 3 bases clipped from V and 6 bases from J, the junction kept 4 bases outside the gene matches. The CDR3 coding sequence is TGCGCCAGCAGCTGGGACAGGGTCGGCGAGCAGTACTTC. Encoded protein: CASSWDRVGEQYF.

The gene calls are TRBV4-1 and TRBJ1-5, with D hard to call. This CDR3 is 17 amino acids long. Germline loops: CDR1 MGHRA, CDR2 YSYEKL. Trimming stripped 3 bases from V and 1 base from J, with 16 bases between. DNA for the CDR3: TGCGCCAGCAGCCAGGGGTTTGTGACGGGAAGCAATCAGCCCCAGCATTTT. It is translated as CASSQGFVTGSNQPQHF.

This clonotype was seen only a few times. The J gene is TRBJ2-7, the V gene TRBV20-1, with D possibly being TRBD1 or TRBD2 (6 bases each). This CDR3 is built from 13 residues. V lost 3 bases to trimming and J lost 5 bases, with 14 bases between them. Germline values: CDR1 DFQATT, CDR2 SNEGSKA (reference sequence). CDR3 coding DNA: TGCAGTGCTAGTCATGGGGGGCGGGACGAGCAGTACGTC. Its translation: CSASHGGRDEQYV.

The gene calls are TRBV7-9 and TRBJ1-6; no reliable D call. The germline V and J ends were trimmed by 5 bases and 12 bases, with 11 bases remaining between them. Germline V CDR1 and CDR2: SEHNR, FQNEAQ (reference sequence). The CDR3 loop spans 12 amino acids. DNA for the CDR3: TGTGCCAGCAGCAAAAGGTCCGGACCCCTCCACTTT. Translated, it gives CASSKRSGPLHF. Looking up the rest from reference TRBV7-9 and TRBJ1-6 gives the full variable domain: DTGVSQNPRHKITKRGQNVTFRCDPISEHNRLYWYRQTLGQGPEFLTYFQNEAQLEKSRLLSDRFSAERPKGSFSTLEIQRTEQGDSAMYLCASSKRSGPLHFGNGTRLTVT.

This clonotype has only a few counts. The J gene is TRBJ1-1, the V gene TRBV12-3 or TRBV12-4, with D perhaps matching TRBD1 (5 bases). This CDR3 has 16 residues. The ends were cut back, 3 bases at V and 1 base at J, with 15 bases in the middle. CDR3 residues: CASSLVGDFPNTEAFF. CDR3 DNA sequence: TGTGCCAGCAGTTTGGTTGGGGACTTCCCGAACACTGAAGCTTTCTTT.

This clonotype was observed a handful of times. The V and J genes are TRBV12-3 or TRBV12-4 and TRBJ1-6, with 9 bases fitting TRBD1. The length of the CDR3 is 14 residues. V gave up 7 bases and J gave up 10 bases; unmatched junction bases: 8. CDR3 region: CASTPTGGRSPLHF. CDR3 sequence (DNA): TGTGCCAGCACCCCGACAGGGGGGAGATCACCCCTCCACTTT.

The table lists this clonotype with a few counts. The genes are TRBV5-5 and TRBJ2-1; D unresolved. V lost 4 bases and J 0 bases, leaving 11 bases between the germline ends. The CDR3 sequence is 15 residues long. Germline assignment: CDR1 SGHKS and CDR2 YYEKEE (reference sequence). In nucleotides, the CDR3 is TGTGCCAGCAGCCCTGACTTAAACTCCTACAATGAGCAGTTCTTC. It is translated as CASSPDLNSYNEQFF.

This clonotype was seen at least ten times. The V gene is TRBV11-3, the J gene TRBJ2-3; no definite D call. Trimming cost V 5 bases and J 0 bases, with 9 bases left between them. The CDR3 totals 14 residues. From germline, CDR1 is SGHNT and CDR2 YENEEA. CDR3 in DNA: TGTGCCAGCAGCCCCCGTACTAGCACAGATACGCAGTATTTT. It yields the protein CASSPRTSTDTQYF.

The CDR3 nucleotides are TGTGCCAGCAGACTTCAGGGGAGGAAAGAGACCCAGTACTTC. Translating gives CASRLQGRKETQYF. The V and J genes are TRBV25-1 and TRBJ2-5; D might be TRBD1 or TRBD2, each matching 6 bases. The CDR3 contains 14 residues. Germline V gene data show CDR1 as MGHDK and CDR2 as SYGVNS. Trimming removed 6 bases from V and 3 bases from J, with 14 bases in between.

This clonotype was counted ten times or more. This chain joins TRBV7-8 and TRBJ1-1; no reliable D call. Germline V gene data show CDR1 as SGHVS and CDR2 as FQNEAQ. CDR3 length: 13 residues. V lost 5 bases and J lost 6, with 13 bases in between. CDR3 sequence (DNA): TGTGCCAGCAGCCTTTACCAGCACGCTGAAGCTTTCTTT. Translation gives CASSLYQHAEAFF.

This clonotype was counted a few times. The chain recombines TRBV5-1 with TRBJ2-2; TRBD1 matches 9 bases. The CDR3 contains 16 residues. The germline V gene has CDR1 SGHRS and CDR2 YFSETQ. Germline trimming cut 0 bases from V and 8 bases from J; bases unmatched to any gene: 8. The DNA of the CDR3 is TGCGCCAGCAGCTTGGGGGACAGGGACTTTTCGGGGGAGCTGTTTTTT. Its translation: CASSLGDRDFSGELFF.

The chain links TRBV19 to TRBJ1-2; 7 nucleotides match TRBD1. The germline gives CDR1 LNHDA, CDR2 SQIVND (reference sequence). Trimming at V came to 10 bases and at J to 4 bases, leaving 9 bases not matched to a gene. The CDR3 spans 13 residues. The CDR3 loop reads CATAGTESYGYTF. The CDR3 DNA sequence: TGTGCCACTGCCGGGACAGAAAGCTATGGCTACACCTTC.

The chain recombines TRBV6-2 or TRBV6-3 with TRBJ2-1, with D unclear. V was pared by 7 bases and J by 3 bases, with 19 bases between. The CDR3 is 16 amino acids. Germline V lookup: CDR1 MNHEY, CDR2 SVGEGT. For the CDR3, the DNA is TGTGCCAGCAACGCCTGGGTGGGATCCCTCTACAATGAGCAGTTCTTC. This gives the protein CASNAWVGSLYNEQFF.

The chain links TRBV5-1 to TRBJ1-1; D may be TRBD1 (6 bases). Germline V lookup: CDR1 SGHRS, CDR2 YFSETQ. Trimming took 7 bases from V and 5 from J, leaving 18 bases between them. This CDR3 is 14 amino acids long. CDR3 in amino acids: CASRPNREETEAFF. The CDR3 bases are TGCGCCAGCCGACCCAACAGGGAGGAGACTGAAGCTTTCTTT. Looking up the rest from reference TRBV5-1 and TRBJ1-1 gives the full variable domain: KAGVTQTPRYLIKTRGQQVTLSCSPISGHRSVSWYQQTPGQGLQFLFEYFSETQRNKGNFPGRFSGRQFSNSRSEMNVSTLELGDSALYLCASRPNREETEAFFGQGTRLTVV.